This T cell receptor beta chain was found in a study of blood T cell repertoires in COVID-19. Overall study: Samples representing acute and convalescent COVID-19 were sourced from the United States, Italy and Spain.

CDR3 length equals 16 residues. In germline, CDR1 is LGHNA, CDR2 YNFKEQ. Trimming removed 0 bases from V and 5 bases from J, with 13 bases in between. Authors' data handling: Researchers report that nucleated cell counts were estimated from reference gene primer amplification. Some clones are missing from TCRdb's copy, which holds only in-frame ones; the method was immunoSEQ multiplex PCR. V, J and clone size were drawn from that table, and D and trimming were deduced from the DNA. Here the sample spans fewer than 300,000 clones, around 87% being singletons. The V and J genes are TRBV4-2 and TRBJ2-2; D perhaps matches TRBD2 (6 bases). The clonotype was recovered from a woman aged 40 to 49 who had recovered from COVID-19. The sequencing sample was made of peripheral blood. CDR3 in DNA: TGTGCCAGCAGCCAAGATGCGGGGAGGTGGACCGGGGAGCTGTTTTTT. Translating it yields CASSQDAGRWTGELFF.